These T cell receptor beta chains were read from a single sample in a study of cytomegalovirus exposure and HLA in healthy donors. The assay was immunoSEQ multiplex PCR, and TCRdb's table has in-frame clones only and misses some. The sample consists of fewer than 180,000 clones, under 75% of them appearing once. Sequencing was carried out using PBMCs. These receptors originate from a woman aged 55 to 70 in good health and CMV-seropositive. Each CDR3 is given with its conserved first and last residue. Clone size is not always given. Where it is, it says once, few, many or a class for expanded clones.

clone size	V gene	CDR3 protein
NA	TRBV5-3	CARRTTDREQETQYF
NA	TRBV28	CASSETSYFSYNEQFF
NA	TRBV7-3	CASSLGLAGETQYF
NA	TRBV9	CASSGSDTGELFF
few	TRBV7-9	CASSLLLAGFRDTQYF
NA	TRBV7-2	CASSTQGALTEAFF
NA	TRBV10-2	CASSGQDTEAFF
few	TRBV6-5	CASSLSRGETEAFF
NA	TRBV28	CASSSGGGSYNEQFF
NA	TRBV10-3	CAIKEGNRGPNTEAFF
few	TRBV19	CASRTGGTYGYTF
NA	TRBV4-1	CASSAYPGTGKNTEAFF
few	TRBV4-2	CASSQEEGGYLSSYNEQFF
once	TRBV9	CASGGEASYEQYF
few	TRBV19	CASTPGQGEAFF
NA	TRBV6-5	CASSYGDRPEAFF
NA	TRBV7-2	CASSFGGNTEAFF
NA	TRBV6-1	CASSVIGGRGRYEQYF
NA	TRBV7-7	CASSLGGGQAYTGELFF
NA	TRBV7-9	CASSAASGGRDEQYF
NA	TRBV2	CASRDRVGGQPQHF
NA	TRBV7-8	CASSRGSDMNTEAFF
NA	TRBV9	CASSVGSGTYNEQFF
NA	TRBV9	CASSTLAGEGAGELFF
NA	TRBV9	CASSKYRENEQYF
NA	TRBV29-1	CSVWAQTRPEAFF
NA	TRBV2	CASSDLFAGTGTYEQYF
NA	TRBV6-5	CASSSHTGENYGYTF
NA	TRBV20-1	CSGAGTYEQYF
NA	TRBV27	CASSLANPTFGTDTQYF
NA	TRBV19	CASSGLAGDGTYEQYF
few	TRBV7-2	CASSFAGSFLGELFF
few	TRBV18	CASSPPGQGARDEQYF
NA	TRBV7-8	CASSSRAVAVSYNEQFF
NA	TRBV9	CASSSLGTGATEQYF
NA	TRBV10-1	CASSAWQGVSYEQYF
large	TRBV6-5	CASSKGTSADNEQFF
NA	TRBV5-8	CASSWVRGEPQHF
once	TRBV18	CASSPGGTGQIYEQYF
few	TRBV7-3	CASSPTLGLPSGEQFF
once	TRBV7-2	CASSFTSLTGELFF